This T cell receptor beta chain derives from a study of blood T cell repertoires in COVID-19. Study in general: PBMCs, B-cell-depleted T cells, or T cells were the source of the cDNA or gDNA that made up the material.

The V segment lost 5 bases and the J segment 6 bases; nucleotides outside the gene matches: 12. CDR1 is SEHNR, CDR2 FQNEAQ, per germline (reference sequence). The CDR3 is 15 residues long. The participants were between about 18 and 90 years old and came from 24 US areas. Each participant's cohort was designated according to participant-reported clinical history. In the authors' methods: Reference gene primer amplification in the assay estimated nucleated cell counts. The repertoire was sequenced with immunoSEQ multiplex PCR; TCRdb's copy has only in-frame clones and lacks some. D and trimming come from the DNA, and the V and J calls and clone size come from that table. Among about 300,000 clones listed, around 86% were seen once.

The sample comprised PBMCs or T cells enriched from blood (not recorded which). The clonotype originates from a man under 40 who had recovered from COVID-19. The gene calls are TRBV7-9 and TRBJ1-2; 7 bases agree with TRBD1. The chain's CDR3 is CASSPRTGPMDGYTF. CDR3 DNA: TGTGCCAGCAGCCCCAGGACAGGACCTATGGATGGCTACACCTTC.